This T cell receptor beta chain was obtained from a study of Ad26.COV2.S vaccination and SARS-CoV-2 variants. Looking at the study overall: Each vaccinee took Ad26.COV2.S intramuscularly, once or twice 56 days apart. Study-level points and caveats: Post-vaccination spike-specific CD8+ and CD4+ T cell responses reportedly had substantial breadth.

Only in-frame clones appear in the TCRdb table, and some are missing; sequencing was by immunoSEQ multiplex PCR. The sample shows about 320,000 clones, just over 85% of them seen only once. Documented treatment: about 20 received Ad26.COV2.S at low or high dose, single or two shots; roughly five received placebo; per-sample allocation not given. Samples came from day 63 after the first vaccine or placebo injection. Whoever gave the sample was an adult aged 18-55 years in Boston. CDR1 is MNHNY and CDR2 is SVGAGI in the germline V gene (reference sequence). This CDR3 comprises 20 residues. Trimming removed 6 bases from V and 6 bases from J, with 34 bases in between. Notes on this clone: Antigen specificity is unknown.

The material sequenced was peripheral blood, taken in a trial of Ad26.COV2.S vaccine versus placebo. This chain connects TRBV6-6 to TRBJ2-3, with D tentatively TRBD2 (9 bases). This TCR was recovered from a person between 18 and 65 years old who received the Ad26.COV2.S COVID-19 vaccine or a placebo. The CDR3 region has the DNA TGTGCCAGCAGCCGACCTCCCCGGCAGGGGGCGACGCGGGGGGGTGATACGCAGTATTTT. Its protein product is CASSRPPRQGATRGGDTQYF.